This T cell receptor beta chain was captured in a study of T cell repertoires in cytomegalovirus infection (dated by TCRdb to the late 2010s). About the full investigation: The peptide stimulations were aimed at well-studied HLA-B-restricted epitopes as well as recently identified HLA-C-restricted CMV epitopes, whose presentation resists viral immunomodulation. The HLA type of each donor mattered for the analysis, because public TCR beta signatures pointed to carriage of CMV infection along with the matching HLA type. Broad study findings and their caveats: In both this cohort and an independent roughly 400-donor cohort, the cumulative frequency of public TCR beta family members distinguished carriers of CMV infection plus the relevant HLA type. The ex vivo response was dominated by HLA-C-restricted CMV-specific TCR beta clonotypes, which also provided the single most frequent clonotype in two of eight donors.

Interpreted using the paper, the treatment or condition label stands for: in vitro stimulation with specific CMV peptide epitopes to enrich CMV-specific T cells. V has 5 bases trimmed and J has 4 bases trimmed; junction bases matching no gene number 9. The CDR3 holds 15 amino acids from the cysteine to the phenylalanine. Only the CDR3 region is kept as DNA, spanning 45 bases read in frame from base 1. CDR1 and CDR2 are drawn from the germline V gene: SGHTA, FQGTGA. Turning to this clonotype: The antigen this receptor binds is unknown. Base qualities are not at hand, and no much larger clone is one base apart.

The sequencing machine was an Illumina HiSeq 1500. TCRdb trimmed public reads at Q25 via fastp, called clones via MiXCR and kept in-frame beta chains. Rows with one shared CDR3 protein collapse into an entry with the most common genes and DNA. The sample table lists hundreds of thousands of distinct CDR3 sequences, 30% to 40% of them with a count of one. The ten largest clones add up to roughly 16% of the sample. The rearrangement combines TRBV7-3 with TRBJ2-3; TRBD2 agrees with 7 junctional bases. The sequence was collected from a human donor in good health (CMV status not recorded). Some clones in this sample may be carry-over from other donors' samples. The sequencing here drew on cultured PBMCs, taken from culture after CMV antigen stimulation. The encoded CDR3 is CASSPVLARPDTQYF. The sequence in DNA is TGTGCCAGCAGCCCGGTACTAGCGAGGCCAGATACGCAGTATTTT.